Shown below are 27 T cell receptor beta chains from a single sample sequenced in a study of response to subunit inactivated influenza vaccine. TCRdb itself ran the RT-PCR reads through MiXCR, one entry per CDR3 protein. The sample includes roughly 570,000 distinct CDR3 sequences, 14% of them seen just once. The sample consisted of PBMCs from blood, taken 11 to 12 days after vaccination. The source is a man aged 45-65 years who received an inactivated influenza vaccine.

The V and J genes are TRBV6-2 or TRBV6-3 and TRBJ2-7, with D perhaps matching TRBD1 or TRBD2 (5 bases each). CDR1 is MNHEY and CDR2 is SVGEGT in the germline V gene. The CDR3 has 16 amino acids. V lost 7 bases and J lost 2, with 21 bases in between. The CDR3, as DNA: TGTGCCAGCATCCTACAACGGGGACGCGCCACCTACGAGCAGTACTTC. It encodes CASILQRGRATYEQYF.

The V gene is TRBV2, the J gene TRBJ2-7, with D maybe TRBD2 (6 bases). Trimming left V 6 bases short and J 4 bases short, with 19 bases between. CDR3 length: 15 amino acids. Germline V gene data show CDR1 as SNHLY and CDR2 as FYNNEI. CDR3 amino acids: CASRQDPRGNYEQYF. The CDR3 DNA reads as TGTGCCAGCAGACAGGACCCCCGGGGGAATTACGAGCAGTACTTC.

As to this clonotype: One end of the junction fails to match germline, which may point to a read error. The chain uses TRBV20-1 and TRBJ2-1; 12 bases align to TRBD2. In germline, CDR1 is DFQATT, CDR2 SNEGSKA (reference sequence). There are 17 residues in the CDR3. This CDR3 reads CCARDPSLAGGRLEQFF. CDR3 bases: TGCTGTGCTAGAGACCCCTCACTAGCGGGAGGTCGTTTGGAGCAGTTCTTC.

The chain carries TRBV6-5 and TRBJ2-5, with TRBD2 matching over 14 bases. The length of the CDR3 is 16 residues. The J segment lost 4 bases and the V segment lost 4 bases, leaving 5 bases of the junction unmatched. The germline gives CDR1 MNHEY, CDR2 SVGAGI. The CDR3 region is CASSWTSGGTGETQYF. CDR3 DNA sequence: TGTGCCAGCAGTTGGACTAGCGGGGGGACAGGAGAGACCCAGTACTTC.

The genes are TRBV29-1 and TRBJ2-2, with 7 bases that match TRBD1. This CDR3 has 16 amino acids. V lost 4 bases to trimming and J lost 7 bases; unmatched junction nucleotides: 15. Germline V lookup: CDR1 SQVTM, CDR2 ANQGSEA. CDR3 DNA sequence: TGCAGCGTTGCGGACAGGTCCCTCCGTAGGAGCGGGGAGCTGTTTTTT. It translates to CSVADRSLRRSGELFF.

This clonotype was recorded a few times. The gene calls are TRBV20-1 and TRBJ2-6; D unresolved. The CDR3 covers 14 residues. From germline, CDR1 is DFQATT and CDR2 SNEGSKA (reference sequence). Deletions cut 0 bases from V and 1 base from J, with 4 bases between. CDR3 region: CSARDPSGANVLTF. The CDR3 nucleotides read TGCAGTGCTAGAGATCCGTCTGGGGCCAACGTCCTGACTTTC.

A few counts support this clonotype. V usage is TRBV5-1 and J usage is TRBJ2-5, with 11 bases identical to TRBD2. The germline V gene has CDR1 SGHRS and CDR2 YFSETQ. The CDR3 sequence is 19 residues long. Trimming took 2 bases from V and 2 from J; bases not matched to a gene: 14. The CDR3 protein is CASSFKRLAGFDGQETQYF. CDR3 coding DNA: TGCGCCAGCAGCTTTAAACGACTAGCGGGGTTTGACGGGCAAGAGACCCAGTACTTC.

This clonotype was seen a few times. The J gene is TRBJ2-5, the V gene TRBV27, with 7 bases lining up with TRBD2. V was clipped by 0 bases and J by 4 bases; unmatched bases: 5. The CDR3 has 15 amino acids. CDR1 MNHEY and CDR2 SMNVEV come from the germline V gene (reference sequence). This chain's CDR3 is CASSLSAGEGETQYF. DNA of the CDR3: TGTGCCAGCAGTTTATCTGCGGGAGAGGGAGAGACCCAGTACTTC.

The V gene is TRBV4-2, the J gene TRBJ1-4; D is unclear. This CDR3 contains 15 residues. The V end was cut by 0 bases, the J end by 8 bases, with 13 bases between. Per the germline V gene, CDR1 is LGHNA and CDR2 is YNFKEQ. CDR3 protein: CASSQDTVLREKLFF. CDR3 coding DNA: TGTGCCAGCAGCCAAGATACAGTCTTGCGGGAAAAACTGTTTTTT.

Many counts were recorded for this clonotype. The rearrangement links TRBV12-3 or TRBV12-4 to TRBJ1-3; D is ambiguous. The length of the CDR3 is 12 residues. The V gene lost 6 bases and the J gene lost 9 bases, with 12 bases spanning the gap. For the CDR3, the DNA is TGTGCCAGCAGCAGCGTGGTCGGCACCATATATTTT. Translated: CASSSVVGTIYF.

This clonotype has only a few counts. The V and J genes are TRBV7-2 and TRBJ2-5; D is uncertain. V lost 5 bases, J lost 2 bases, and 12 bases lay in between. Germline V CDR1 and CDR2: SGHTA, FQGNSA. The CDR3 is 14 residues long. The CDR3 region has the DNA TGTGCCAGCAGCCTCCTAGGGCGACAAGAGACCCAGTACTTC. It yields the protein CASSLLGRQETQYF.

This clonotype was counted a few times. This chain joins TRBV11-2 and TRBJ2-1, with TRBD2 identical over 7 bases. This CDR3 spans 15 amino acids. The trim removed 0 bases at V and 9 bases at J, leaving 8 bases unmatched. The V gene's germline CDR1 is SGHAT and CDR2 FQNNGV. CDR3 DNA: TGTGCCAGCAGCTTAGAGGTCGGTGGGAGGGCTGAGCAGTTCTTC. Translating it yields CASSLEVGGRAEQFF. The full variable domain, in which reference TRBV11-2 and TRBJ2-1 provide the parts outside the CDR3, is EAGVAQSPRYKIIEKRQSVAFWCNPISGHATLYWYQQILGQGPKLLIQFQNNGVVDDSQLPKDRFSAERLKGVDSTLKIQPAKLEDSAVYLCASSLEVGGRAEQFFGPGTRLTVL.

The CDR3 spells CASRSPRGNEQFF. DNA of the CDR3: TGTGCCAGCAGATCTCCCCGGGGCAATGAGCAGTTCTTC. The J gene is TRBJ2-1, the V gene TRBV7-2; tentatively, D is TRBD2 (5 bases). CDR1 SGHTA and CDR2 FQGNSA come from the germline V gene. CDR3 length equals 13 residues. The V gene lost 6 bases and the J gene lost 6 bases, with 12 bases spanning the gap.

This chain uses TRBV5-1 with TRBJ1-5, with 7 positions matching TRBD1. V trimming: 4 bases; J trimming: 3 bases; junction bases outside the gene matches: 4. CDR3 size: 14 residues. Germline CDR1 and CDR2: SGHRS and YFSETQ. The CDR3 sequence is CASSPTGDNQPQHF. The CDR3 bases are TGCGCCAGCAGCCCTACAGGGGACAATCAGCCCCAGCATTTT. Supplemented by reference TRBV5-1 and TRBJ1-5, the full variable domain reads KAGVTQTPRYLIKTRGQQVTLSCSPISGHRSVSWYQQTPGQGLQFLFEYFSETQRNKGNFPGRFSGRQFSNSRSEMNVSTLELGDSALYLCASSPTGDNQPQHFGDGTRLSIL.

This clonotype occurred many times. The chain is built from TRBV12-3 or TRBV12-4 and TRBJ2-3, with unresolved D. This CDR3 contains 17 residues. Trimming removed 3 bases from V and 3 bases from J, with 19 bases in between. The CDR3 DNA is TGTGCCAGCAGTTTTTTGAAAAACCAACTGTGGACAGATACGCAGTATTTT. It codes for CASSFLKNQLWTDTQYF.

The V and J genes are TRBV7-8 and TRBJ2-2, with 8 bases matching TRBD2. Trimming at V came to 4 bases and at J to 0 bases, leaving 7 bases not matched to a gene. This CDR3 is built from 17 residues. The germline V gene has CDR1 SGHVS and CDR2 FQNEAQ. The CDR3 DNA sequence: TGTGCCAGCAGCTCAGCACCACTAGCGGCGAACACCGGGGAGCTGTTTTTT. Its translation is CASSSAPLAANTGELFF. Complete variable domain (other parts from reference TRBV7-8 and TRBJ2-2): GAGVSQSPRYKVAKRGQDVALRCDPISGHVSLFWYQQALGQGPEFLTYFQNEAQLDKSGLPSDRFFAERPEGSVSTLKIQRTQQEDSAVYLCASSSAPLAANTGELFFGEGSRLTVL.

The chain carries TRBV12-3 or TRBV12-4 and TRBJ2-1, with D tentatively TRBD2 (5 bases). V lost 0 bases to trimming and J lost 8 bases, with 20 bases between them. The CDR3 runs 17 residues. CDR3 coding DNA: TGTGCCAGCAGTTTAGCGATCGGGGTAGAAAGGTTCGATGAGCAGTTCTTC. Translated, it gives CASSLAIGVERFDEQFF.

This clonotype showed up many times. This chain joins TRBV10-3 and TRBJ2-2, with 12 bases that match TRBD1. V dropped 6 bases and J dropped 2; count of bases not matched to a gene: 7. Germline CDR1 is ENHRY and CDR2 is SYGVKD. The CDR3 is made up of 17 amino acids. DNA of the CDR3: TGTGCCATCAGGGACCCGGGACAGGGGGCAAACACCGGGGAGCTGTTTTTT. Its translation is CAIRDPGQGANTGELFF.

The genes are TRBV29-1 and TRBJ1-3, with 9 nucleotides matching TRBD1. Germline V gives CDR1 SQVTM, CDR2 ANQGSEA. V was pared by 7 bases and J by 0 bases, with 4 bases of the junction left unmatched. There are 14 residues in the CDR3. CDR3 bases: TGCAGCGGTAAACAGGGGGCCTCTGGAAACACCATATATTTT. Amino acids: CSGKQGASGNTIYF. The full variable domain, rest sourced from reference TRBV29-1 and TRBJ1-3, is SAVISQKPSRDICQRGTSLTIQCQVDSQVTMMFWYRQQPGQSLTLIATANQGSEATYESGFVIDKFPISRPNLTFSTLTVSNMSPEDSSIYLCSGKQGASGNTIYFGEGSWLTVV.

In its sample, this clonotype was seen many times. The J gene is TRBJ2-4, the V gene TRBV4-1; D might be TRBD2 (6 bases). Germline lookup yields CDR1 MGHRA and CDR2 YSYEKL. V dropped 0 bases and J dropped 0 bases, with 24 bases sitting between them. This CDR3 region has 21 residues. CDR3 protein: CASSQDAQTRPSAVAKNIQYF. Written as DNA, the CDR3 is TGCGCCAGCAGCCAAGACGCCCAGACTAGACCCTCCGCCGTAGCCAAAAACATTCAGTACTTC.

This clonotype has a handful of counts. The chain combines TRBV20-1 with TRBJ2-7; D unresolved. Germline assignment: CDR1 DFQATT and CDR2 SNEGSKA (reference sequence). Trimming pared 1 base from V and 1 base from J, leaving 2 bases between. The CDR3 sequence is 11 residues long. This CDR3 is CSARGSYEQYF. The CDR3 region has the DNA TGCAGTGCTAGAGGGTCCTACGAGCAGTACTTC.

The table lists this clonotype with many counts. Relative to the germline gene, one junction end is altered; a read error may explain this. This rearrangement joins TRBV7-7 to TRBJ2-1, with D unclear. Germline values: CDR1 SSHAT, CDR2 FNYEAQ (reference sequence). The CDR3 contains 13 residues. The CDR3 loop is CASSPRTYNEQFF. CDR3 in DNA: TGTGCTAGCAGCCCCCGCACCTACAATGAGCAGTTCTTC.

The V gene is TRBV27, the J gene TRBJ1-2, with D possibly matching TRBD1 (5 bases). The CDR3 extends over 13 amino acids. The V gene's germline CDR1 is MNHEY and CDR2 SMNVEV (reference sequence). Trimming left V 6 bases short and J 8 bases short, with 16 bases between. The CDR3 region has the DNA TGTGCCAGCAGATCACAGGAGACGGAGGGCTACACCTTC. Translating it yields CASRSQETEGYTF.

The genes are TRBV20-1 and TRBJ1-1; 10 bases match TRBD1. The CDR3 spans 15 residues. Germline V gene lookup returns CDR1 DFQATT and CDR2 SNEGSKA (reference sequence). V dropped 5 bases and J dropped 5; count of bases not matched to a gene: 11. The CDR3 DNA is TGCAGTGCTGGACCAGACAGGGGGCGAGGAACTGAAGCTTTCTTT. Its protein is CSAGPDRGRGTEAFF.

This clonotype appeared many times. The CDR3 DNA is TGTGCCAGCAGCCGGACAGCCACCTACGAGCAGTACTTC. It translates to CASSRTATYEQYF. The V gene is TRBV3-1, the J gene TRBJ2-7, with D perhaps TRBD1 (6 bases). The CDR3 totals 13 residues. Trimming removed 4 bases at V and 2 bases at J, with 9 bases between. Germline V gene sequence: CDR1 LGHDT, CDR2 YNNKEL (reference sequence).

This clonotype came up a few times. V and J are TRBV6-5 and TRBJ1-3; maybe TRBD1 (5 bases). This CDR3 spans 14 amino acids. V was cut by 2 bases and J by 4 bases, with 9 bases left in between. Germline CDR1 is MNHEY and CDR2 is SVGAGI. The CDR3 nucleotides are TGTGCCAGCAGTTACGAGGCAGGGGGAAACACCATATATTTT. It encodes CASSYEAGGNTIYF.

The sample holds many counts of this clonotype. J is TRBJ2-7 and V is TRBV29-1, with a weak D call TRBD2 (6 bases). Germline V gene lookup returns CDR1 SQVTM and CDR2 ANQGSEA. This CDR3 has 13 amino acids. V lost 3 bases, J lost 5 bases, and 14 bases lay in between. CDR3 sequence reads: CSVDPRGGDEQYF. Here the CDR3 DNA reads TGCAGCGTTGATCCGCGGGGCGGGGACGAGCAGTACTTC.